This T cell receptor (beta chain) emerged from a study of blood T cell repertoires in COVID-19. Across the study: Sites in the United States, Italy and Spain provided acute and convalescent COVID-19 samples. Sample material is recorded as cDNA or gDNA derived from T cells, B-cell-depleted T cells, or PBMCs.

In the study's own analysis: Estimation of nucleated cell counts relied on the amplification of reference gene primers. Assay: immunoSEQ multiplex PCR; the TCRdb copy retains only in-frame clones and omits some. For V, J and clone size, that table is used; D and trimming come from the DNA. The data contain about 77,000 clones, more than 80% of them singletons. The CDR3 sequence is 14 residues long. Looked up from germline, CDR1 is LNHDA and CDR2 is SQIVND (reference sequence). Trimming cost V 9 bases and J 2 bases; bases outside gene matches: 9. The chain recombines TRBV19 with TRBJ1-1; 7 bases agree with TRBD1. Sequencing input: peripheral blood. This sequence originates from an older woman with acute or convalescent COVID-19. The CDR3 coding sequence is TGTGCCAGCGACGAAACAGGGGACAACACTGAAGCTTTCTTT. Its protein product is CASDETGDNTEAFF.